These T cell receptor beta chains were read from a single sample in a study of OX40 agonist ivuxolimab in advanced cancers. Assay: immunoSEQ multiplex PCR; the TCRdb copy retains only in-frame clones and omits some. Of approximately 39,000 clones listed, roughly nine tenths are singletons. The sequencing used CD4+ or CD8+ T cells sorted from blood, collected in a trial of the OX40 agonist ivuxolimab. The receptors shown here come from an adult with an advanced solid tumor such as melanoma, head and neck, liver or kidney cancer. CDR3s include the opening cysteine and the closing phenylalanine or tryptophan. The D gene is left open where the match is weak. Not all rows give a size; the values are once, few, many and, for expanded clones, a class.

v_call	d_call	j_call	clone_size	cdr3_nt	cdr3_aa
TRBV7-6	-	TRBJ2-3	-	TGTGCCAGCAGCTTAGCTGGGTATAGTTCGTGGACAGATACGCAGTATTTT	CASSLAGYSSWTDTQYF
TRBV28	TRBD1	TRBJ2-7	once	TGTGCCAGCAGTTTTCCTCACTCGACAGGGGGGTACGAGCAGTACTTC	CASSFPHSTGGYEQYF
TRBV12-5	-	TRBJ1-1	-	TGTGCTAGTGGTTTCTCGGGTCTGGGCAACACTGAAGCTTTCTTT	CASGFSGLGNTEAFF
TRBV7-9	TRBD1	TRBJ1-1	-	TGTGCCAGCAACGGACAGGGGGGTGGGAACACTGAAGCTTTCTTT	CASNGQGGGNTEAFF
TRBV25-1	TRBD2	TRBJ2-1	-	TGTGCCAGCTCAAAAGCTAGCGGGAAATACAATGAGCAGTTCTTC	CASSKASGKYNEQFF
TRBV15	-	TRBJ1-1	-	TGTGCCACCAGCGGCGTGCTCCCGGGGGCTGAAGCTTTCTTT	CATSGVLPGAEAFF
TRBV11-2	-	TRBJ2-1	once	TGTGCCAGCAGCTTAGAACGCCAGGGTAGCTCCTACAATGAGCAGTTCTTC	CASSLERQGSSYNEQFF
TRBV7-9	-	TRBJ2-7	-	TGTGCCAGCAGCTTATCCTCCTACGAGCAGTACTTC	CASSLSSYEQYF
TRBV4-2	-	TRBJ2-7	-	TGTGCCAGCAGCCAAGTTTCCTCGGGCTACGAGCAGTACTTC	CASSQVSSGYEQYF
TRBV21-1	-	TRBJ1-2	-	TGTGCCAGCAGCAAAGCTAAACTGACTACTTCGTATGGCTACACCTTC	CASSKAKLTTSYGYTF
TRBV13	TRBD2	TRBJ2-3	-	TGTGCCAGCAGCCAAGCGGGGGGCGCGACTAACACAGATACGCAGTATTTT	CASSQAGGATNTDTQYF
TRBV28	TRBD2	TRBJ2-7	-	TGTGCCAGCTCGGGGGGGAGCTCCTACGAGCAGTACTTC	CASSGGSSYEQYF
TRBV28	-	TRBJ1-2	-	TGTGCCAGCAGCCCCTCTGGGGTCGACTATGGCTACACCTTC	CASSPSGVDYGYTF
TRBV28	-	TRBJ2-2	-	TGTGCCAGCAGTCCGCCAAACACCGGGGAGCTGTTTTTT	CASSPPNTGELFF
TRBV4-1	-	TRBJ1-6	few	TGCGCCAGCAGCCAAGAGGGCACAAATTCACCCCTCCACTTT	CASSQEGTNSPLHF
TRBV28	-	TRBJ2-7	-	TGTGCCAGCAGTCCCCCATTTGGAGAGCAGTACTTC	CASSPPFGEQYF
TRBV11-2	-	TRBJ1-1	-	TGTGCCAGCAGCTTAGTAGTGACAGGTAACACTGAAGCTTTCTTT	CASSLVVTGNTEAFF
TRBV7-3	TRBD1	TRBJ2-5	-	TGTGCCAGCAGCTTCGGACAGGGGGATTTCCAAGAGACCCAGTACTTC	CASSFGQGDFQETQYF
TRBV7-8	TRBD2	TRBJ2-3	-	TGTGCCAGCAGCTTCACCCTACTAGCGGGGGTCACAGATACGCAGTATTTT	CASSFTLLAGVTDTQYF
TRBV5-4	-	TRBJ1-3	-	TGTGCCAGCAGCATACCCCATACAAACACCATATATTTT	CASSIPHTNTIYF
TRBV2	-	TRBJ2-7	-	TGTGCCAGCAGTGTGACAGAATACGAGCAGTACTTC	CASSVTEYEQYF
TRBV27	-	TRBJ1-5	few	TGTGCCAGCAGTTTATCGCACAATCAGCCCCAGCATTTT	CASSLSHNQPQHF
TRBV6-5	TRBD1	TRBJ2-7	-	TGTGCCAGCAGTCACGGACAGGAGCCCTACGAGCAGTACTTC	CASSHGQEPYEQYF
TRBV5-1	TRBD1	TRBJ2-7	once	TGCGCCAGCAGCGCCACAGGGGGCAGCTACGAGCAGTACTTC	CASSATGGSYEQYF
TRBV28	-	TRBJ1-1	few	TGTGCCAGCAGTTACGGTTTCTTT	CASSYGFF
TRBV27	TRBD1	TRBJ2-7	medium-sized	TGTGCCAGCAGTATCCGACAGGGGAGGTACGAGCAGTACTTC	CASSIRQGRYEQYF
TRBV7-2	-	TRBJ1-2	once	TGTGCCAGCAGAGCAGGGACTGGCTACACCTTC	CASRAGTGYTF
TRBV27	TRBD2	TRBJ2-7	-	TGTGCCAGCAGTGCGGGGGTGGCCTACGAGCAGTACTTC	CASSAGVAYEQYF
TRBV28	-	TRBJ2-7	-	TGTGCCAGCAGAAGGGGTAACGAGCAGTACTTC	CASRRGNEQYF
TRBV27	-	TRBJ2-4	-	TGTGCCAGCAGTCTAGGAAGCAAAAACATTCAGTACTTC	CASSLGSKNIQYF
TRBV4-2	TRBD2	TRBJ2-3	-	TGTGCCAGCAGCCAGATAGCGGGGGGGGTGGGCACTGATGGCACAGATACGCAGTATTTT	CASSQIAGGVGTDGTDTQYF
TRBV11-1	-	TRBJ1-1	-	TGTGCCAGCAGCACAGGACCGGCGAACACTGAAGCTTTCTTT	CASSTGPANTEAFF
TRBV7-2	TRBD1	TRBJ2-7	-	TGTGCCAGCAGCACCCGGGACAGGGGGGTCGAGCAGTACTTC	CASSTRDRGVEQYF
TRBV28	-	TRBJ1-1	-	TGTGCCTTCTCCCGGACGGGCAACACTGAAGCTTTCTTT	CAFSRTGNTEAFF
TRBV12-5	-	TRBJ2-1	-	TGTGCTAGTGGTCCGTGGGCGCATGAGCAGTTCTTC	CASGPWAHEQFF
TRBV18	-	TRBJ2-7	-	TGTGCCAGCTCACACCCTCAACTCGAGCAGTACTTC	CASSHPQLEQYF
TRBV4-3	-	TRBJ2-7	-	TGCGCCAGCAGCCAAGATCTCGTAGGGATCATTTACGAGCAGTACTTC	CASSQDLVGIIYEQYF
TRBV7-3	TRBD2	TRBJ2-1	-	TGTGCCAGCAGCTTCCTAGGCCCGACTAGCGGGAATGAGCAGTTCTTC	CASSFLGPTSGNEQFF
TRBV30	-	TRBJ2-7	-	TGTGCCTGGAGTGCGGATTCCTACGAGCAGTACTTC	CAWSADSYEQYF
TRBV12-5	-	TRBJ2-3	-	TGTGCTAGTGGTTCAGGGTTACCAGATACGCAGTATTTT	CASGSGLPDTQYF
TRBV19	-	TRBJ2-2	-	TGTGCCAGTAGTACCGCACAGAACACCGGGGAGCTGTTTTTT	CASSTAQNTGELFF
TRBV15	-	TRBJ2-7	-	TGTGCCACCAGCAGGGAGGGGGTGGGGTCCTACGAGCAGTACTTC	CATSREGVGSYEQYF
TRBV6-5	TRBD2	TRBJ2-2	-	TGTGCCAGCAGTTTAGCGGGCGGGGAGCTGTTTTTT	CASSLAGGELFF
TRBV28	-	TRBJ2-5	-	TGTGCCAGCAGTTTTTACGACAGCCAAGAGACCCAGTACTTC	CASSFYDSQETQYF
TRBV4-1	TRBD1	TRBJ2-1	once	TGCGCCAGCAGCCAAGAATCGGCAGGGGGCTGGAATGAGCAGTTCTTC	CASSQESAGGWNEQFF